This entry lists 23 T cell receptor beta chains sequenced from one sample in a study of CD8 T cells in Susac syndrome. Reverse transcription of 0.5 to 1 ug RNA was performed with random hexamers. TCRdb passed the immunoSEQ multiplex PCR reads through MiXCR, listing each CDR3 protein once. The sample lists roughly 150,000 distinct CDR3 sequences; roughly 95% were seen once. The sequencing sample was made of CD8+ T cells from PBMCs. The receptors stem from a human donor with multiple sclerosis.

The chain has TRBV4-1 and TRBJ1-2, with D unclear. From germline, CDR1 is MGHRA and CDR2 YSYEKL. The germline V and J ends were trimmed by 0 bases and 3 bases, with 11 bases remaining between them. The CDR3 sequence is 15 residues long. This CDR3 is CASSQDPGTDYGYTF. DNA of the CDR3: TGCGCCAGCAGCCAAGATCCGGGAACCGACTATGGCTACACCTTC.

V usage is TRBV6-1 and J usage is TRBJ1-2, with D perhaps TRBD1 (5 bases). The CDR3 extends over 10 amino acids. Between the trimmed V and J ends, which lost 9 bases and 6 bases, there was a span of 8 bases. Germline CDR1 is MNHNS and CDR2 is SASEGT. The CDR3: CASSTDGYTF. CDR3 nucleotide sequence: TGTGCCAGTTCGACAGATGGCTACACCTTC.

The chain recombines TRBV5-6 with TRBJ2-7; D is uncertain. This CDR3 region has 14 residues. V was cut by 1 base and J by 0 bases, with 8 bases left in between. The germline V gene has CDR1 SGHDT and CDR2 YYEEEE. CDR3 coding DNA: TGTGCCAGCAGCTTGAAGGGAAGCTCCTACGAGCAGTACGTC. Its translation is CASSLKGSSYEQYV.

The chain couples TRBV29-1 to TRBJ1-1; tentatively, D is TRBD1 (6 bases). This CDR3 contains 15 residues. CDR1 is SQVTM and CDR2 is ANQGSEA in the germline V gene. The ends were cut back, 5 bases at V and 0 bases at J, with 16 bases in the middle. DNA for the CDR3: TGCAGCGTTAGACCGGGACAAGAAATGAACACTGAAGCTTTCTTT. This sequence encodes CSVRPGQEMNTEAFF.

V gene TRBV20-1 combines with J gene TRBJ2-5; 7 bases align to TRBD1. V shed 5 bases and J 5 bases; nucleotides not matched to a gene: 8. This CDR3 has 13 residues. Germline V gene data show CDR1 as DFQATT and CDR2 as SNEGSKA (reference sequence). The CDR3 protein is CSAPQGRRETQYF. Here the CDR3 DNA reads TGCAGTGCTCCACAGGGGCGCAGGGAGACCCAGTACTTC.

A single count supports this clonotype. The chain links TRBV3-1 to TRBJ2-1, with D possibly being TRBD1 (6 bases). The V end was cut by 2 bases, the J end by 7 bases, with 18 bases between. Looked up from germline, CDR1 is LGHDT and CDR2 is YNNKEL (reference sequence). The CDR3 consists of 16 residues. The CDR3 protein is CASSQPQGSSGNEQFF. CDR3 in DNA: TGTGCCAGCAGCCAACCGCAGGGGTCCTCTGGGAATGAGCAGTTCTTC.

The chain carries TRBV20-1 and TRBJ2-7; the match to TRBD1 covers 12 bases. Per the germline V gene, CDR1 is DFQATT and CDR2 is SNEGSKA (reference sequence). Trimming cost V 0 bases and J 5 bases; bases outside gene matches: 5. CDR3 length equals 15 residues. CDR3 loop: CSARDLGTGGDEQYF. The CDR3 bases are TGCAGTGCTAGAGACCTCGGGACAGGGGGCGACGAGCAGTACTTC.

V is TRBV20-1 and J is TRBJ2-1, with a tentative D call TRBD2 (5 bases). V lost 0 bases, J lost 0 bases, and 12 bases lay in between. The germline gives CDR1 DFQATT, CDR2 SNEGSKA (reference sequence). The CDR3 has 16 amino acids. The CDR3 DNA sequence: TGCAGTGCTAGAGATGGAGGCGCTGACTCCTACAATGAGCAGTTCTTC. Translating it yields CSARDGGADSYNEQFF.

The V and J genes are TRBV5-1 and TRBJ2-7; no reliable D call. The CDR3 is made up of 13 amino acids. Per the germline V gene, CDR1 is SGHRS and CDR2 is YFSETQ. Trimming removed 0 bases at V and 3 bases at J, with 7 bases between. DNA for the CDR3: TGCGCCAGCAGCTTGGAGGAGAGCTACGAGCAGTACTTC. It specifies CASSLEESYEQYF.

J is TRBJ2-1 and V is TRBV23-1; 10 bases are shared with TRBD1. TRBV23-1 is filed as an ORF, its function uncertain. The CDR3 has 20 amino acids. V trimming: 7 bases; J trimming: 8 bases; junction bases outside the gene matches: 26. Written as DNA, the CDR3 is TGCGCCAGCATCCCCTCTTCGGGACAGGGGCTAAGGGCAGGTGTCGATGAGCAGTTCTTC. Translation gives CASIPSSGQGLRAGVDEQFF.

The gene calls are TRBV4-1 and TRBJ2-3; unclear D gene. The CDR3 totals 13 residues. From germline, CDR1 is MGHRA and CDR2 YSYEKL. Trimming removed 5 bases at V and 4 bases at J, with 10 bases between. This CDR3 is CASSAPGADTQYF. CDR3 in DNA: TGCGCCAGCAGCGCACCAGGCGCAGATACGCAGTATTTT.

This clonotype has only one observation. The gene calls are TRBV11-2 and TRBJ2-7, with 9 bases identical to TRBD2. Germline V CDR1 and CDR2: SGHAT, FQNNGV. J was trimmed by 4 bases and V by 3 bases; bases with no gene match: 4. The CDR3 is 14 residues long. The CDR3 spells CASSFGGGDYEQYV. The CDR3 DNA reads TGTGCCAGCAGCTTCGGCGGGGGGGATTACGAGCAGTACGTC.

V and J are TRBV6-5 and TRBJ2-1; the D gene could be TRBD1 or TRBD2 (5 bases each). Per the germline V gene, CDR1 is MNHEY and CDR2 is SVGAGI. V was trimmed by 6 bases and J by 9 bases, leaving 18 bases between them. The CDR3 runs 14 residues. CDR3 DNA sequence: TGTGCCAGCAGCCCTACCCCGACAGCGGCTGAGCAGTTCTTC. Protein sequence: CASSPTPTAAEQFF.

J is TRBJ1-1 and V is TRBV29-1; the D is unclear. The CDR3 sequence is 12 residues long. The germline gives CDR1 SQVTM, CDR2 ANQGSEA. V shed 7 bases and J shed 7 bases, with 16 bases lying between them. CDR3 protein: CSAEGRPDEAFF. The CDR3 DNA sequence: TGCAGCGCCGAAGGCAGGCCGGATGAAGCTTTCTTT.

The chain recombines TRBV12-3 or TRBV12-4 with TRBJ2-5; no reliable D call. V lost 3 bases and J 5 bases, leaving 13 bases between the germline ends. CDR3 length: 14 residues. The CDR3 sequence is CASSLKDDGETQYF. The CDR3 DNA reads as TGTGCCAGCAGTTTGAAGGATGACGGGGAGACCCAGTACTTC.

As concerns this clonotype: One junction end does not reproduce the germline sequence, and a read error may be involved. This chain connects TRBV19 to TRBJ2-4; tentative D call: TRBD1 (6 bases). Germline lookup yields CDR1 LNHDA and CDR2 SQIVND (reference sequence). The CDR3 spans 12 residues. The CDR3 sequence: CASSPAGTPLNF. CDR3 DNA sequence: TGTGCCAGTAGTCCCGCCGGGACACCCCTAAACTTC.

The rearrangement uses TRBV2 and TRBJ2-5, with D hard to call. Germline CDR1 SNHLY, CDR2 FYNNEI. The CDR3 spans 14 residues. The V end lost 1 base, the J end lost 1 base, and 7 bases lay between the germline ends. The CDR3 DNA sequence: TGTGCCAGCAGTGAAGGGTGGCTCCAAGAGACCCAGTACTTC. The encoded protein is CASSEGWLQETQYF.

This rearrangement joins TRBV7-9 to TRBJ2-2; D uncertain. The CDR3 contains 14 residues. Trimming took off 4 bases at V and 3 bases at J, with 9 bases between the two ends. From germline, CDR1 is SEHNR and CDR2 FQNEAQ (reference sequence). The CDR3 DNA sequence: TGTGCCAGCAGCTCCAGTCCGGACACCGGGGAGCTGTTTTTT. Amino acid sequence: CASSSSPDTGELFF.

This clonotype came up a few times. The chain links TRBV19 to TRBJ2-1, with D perhaps being TRBD1 or TRBD2 (6 bases each). This CDR3 comprises 13 residues. Germline V gene data show CDR1 as LNHDA and CDR2 as SQIVND (reference sequence). V lost 5 bases and J 7 bases, leaving 12 bases between the germline ends. In DNA form, the CDR3 reads TGTGCCAGTAGTCCCGGAGGGGGAAATGAGCAGTTCTTC. Amino acids: CASSPGGGNEQFF.

The chain recombines TRBV9 with TRBJ1-5; D is possibly TRBD1 (6 bases). V lost 2 bases, J lost 5 bases, and 8 bases lay in between. This CDR3 is built from 13 residues. Germline-derived CDR1 and CDR2 are SGDLS and YYNGEE. The CDR3: CASSVGAYQPQHF. The CDR3 nucleotides read TGTGCCAGCAGCGTGGGGGCGTATCAGCCCCAGCATTTT.

The CDR3 coding sequence is TGTGCCAGCAGCCCTGGAGGCAAGGCCCAGTACTTC. Protein: CASSPGGKAQYF. The chain carries TRBV7-9 and TRBJ2-5, with D possibly TRBD2 on 5 matching bases. CDR3 length: 12 amino acids. V dropped 5 bases and J dropped 9 bases, with 13 bases sitting between them. Germline CDR1 and CDR2: SEHNR and FQNEAQ (reference sequence).

V usage is TRBV9 and J usage is TRBJ2-7; 7 bases are shared with TRBD2. The length of the CDR3 is 14 residues. Germline V gene sequence: CDR1 SGDLS, CDR2 YYNGEE. V shed 4 bases, J shed 6 bases, and the junction held 10 bases outside the gene matches. The CDR3 is CASSPSGGGGEQYV. CDR3 DNA sequence: TGTGCCAGCAGCCCCTCGGGCGGGGGAGGCGAGCAGTACGTC.

The chain couples TRBV2 to TRBJ2-7; D unresolved. CDR1 is SNHLY and CDR2 is FYNNEI in the germline V gene. Trimming shortened V by 4 bases and J by 1 base, and 8 bases separated the two germline ends. There are 13 residues in the CDR3. CDR3 sequence: CASSGQTSYEQYF. The CDR3, as DNA: TGTGCCAGCAGTGGGCAGACTTCCTACGAGCAGTACTTC.